A single sample gave rise to the 18 T cell receptor beta chains below, sequenced in a study of OX40 agonist ivuxolimab in advanced cancers. The repertoire was sequenced with immunoSEQ multiplex PCR; TCRdb's copy has only in-frame clones and lacks some. The table lists just under 95,000 clones, around 87% of them singletons, with just over 0.3% in the top ten. The sample consisted of CD4+ or CD8+ T cells sorted from blood, taken in a trial of the OX40 agonist ivuxolimab. These TCRs come from an adult with an advanced solid tumor such as melanoma, head and neck, liver or kidney cancer.

The genes are TRBV7-9 and TRBJ2-1, with 12 bases identical to TRBD2. The CDR3 runs 14 residues. Trimming at V came to 5 bases and at J to 7 bases, leaving 3 bases not matched to a gene. CDR1 SEHNR and CDR2 FQNEAQ come from the germline V gene (reference sequence). This CDR3 reads CASSILAGGNEQFF. In DNA form, the CDR3 reads TGTGCCAGCAGCATACTAGCGGGGGGAAATGAGCAGTTCTTC. Full variable domain (remainder filled in from reference TRBV7-9 and TRBJ2-1): DTGVSQNPRHKITKRGQNVTFRCDPISEHNRLYWYRQTLGQGPEFLTYFQNEAQLEKSRLLSDRFSAERPKGSFSTLEIQRTEQGDSAMYLCASSILAGGNEQFFGPGTRLTVL.

CDR3 residues: CASSPSAGTSLSGTDTQYF. The CDR3, as DNA: TGTGCCAGCTCACCAAGTGCCGGGACTAGCCTGTCTGGCACAGATACGCAGTATTTT. This rearrangement joins TRBV18 to TRBJ2-3; the match to TRBD2 covers 9 bases. CDR3 length: 19 residues. The germline CDR1 and CDR2 sequences are KGHSH and LQKENI. With V trimmed by 2 bases and J by 1 base, 13 bases remained unmatched.

A note on this clone: The junction departs from germline at one end; a sequencing error may be responsible. J is TRBJ1-1 and V is TRBV5-1; D perhaps matches TRBD1 (6 bases). There are 19 residues in the CDR3. CDR1 and CDR2 from the germline V gene are SGHRS and YFSETQ. CDR3 DNA: TGCGCCAGCAGCCCTCTCACAGGGCCGCACGGCCGCTCGAACGCTGAAGCTTTCTTT. Amino acid sequence: CASSPLTGPHGRSNAEAFF.

The rearrangement links TRBV19 to TRBJ2-7; D possibly corresponds to TRBD1 (5 bases). Germline V gives CDR1 LNHDA, CDR2 SQIVND (reference sequence). V lost 1 base and J lost 0, with 10 bases in between. The CDR3 is made up of 15 amino acids. The chain's CDR3 is CASSIVGQGSYEQYF. CDR3 nucleotide sequence: TGTGCCAGTAGTATAGTGGGGCAGGGCTCCTACGAGCAGTACTTC. The whole variable domain, filled in from reference TRBV19 and TRBJ2-7, reads DGGITQSPKYLFRKEGQNVTLSCEQNLNHDAMYWYRQDPGQGLRLIYYSQIVNDFQKGDIAEGYSVSREKKESFPLTVTSAQKNPTAFYLCASSIVGQGSYEQYFGPGTRLTVT.

The CDR3 DNA reads as TGTGCCAGCAGCTTAGAGGTTGGCGGAGCCGGCAACTATGGCTACACCTTC. The encoded protein is CASSLEVGGAGNYGYTF. The chain links TRBV7-2 to TRBJ1-2; D unresolved. The CDR3 has 17 residues. The V end was cut by 1 base, the J end by 2 bases, with 17 bases between. Germline CDR1 and CDR2: SGHTA and FQGNSA.

This chain connects TRBV7-8 to TRBJ1-6; D possibly corresponds to TRBD1 (5 bases). This CDR3 spans 15 amino acids. V was clipped by 0 bases and J by 14 bases, with 17 bases between them. Germline V gene lookup returns CDR1 SGHVS and CDR2 FQNEAQ. CDR3 loop: CASSLAPQGTLTLHF. DNA for the CDR3: TGTGCCAGCAGCTTAGCGCCCCAGGGCACTCTAACCCTCCACTTT. Based on the CDR3 plus reference TRBV7-8 and TRBJ1-6, the full variable domain is GAGVSQSPRYKVAKRGQDVALRCDPISGHVSLFWYQQALGQGPEFLTYFQNEAQLDKSGLPSDRFFAERPEGSVSTLKIQRTQQEDSAVYLCASSLAPQGTLTLHFGNGTRLTVT.

V usage is TRBV19 and J usage is TRBJ1-1; possible D gene TRBD1, 6 bases. The length of the CDR3 is 12 residues. CDR1 is LNHDA, CDR2 SQIVND, per germline (reference sequence). V lost 5 bases and J lost 12, with 16 bases in between. This CDR3 is CASSLEGGFSFF. The DNA of the CDR3 is TGTGCCAGTAGTCTGGAGGGGGGGTTTTCTTTCTTT.

CDR3 residues: CAWTLGLAGTDTQYF. The CDR3 DNA sequence: TGTGCCTGGACCCTCGGACTAGCGGGCACAGATACGCAGTATTTT. The chain has TRBV30 and TRBJ2-3; 10 bases map to TRBD2. The CDR3 loop spans 15 amino acids. Germline V gives CDR1 GTSNPN, CDR2 SVGIG (reference sequence). V was clipped by 4 bases and J by 1 base; unmatched bases: 5.

This clone was seen a few times. This sequence joins TRBV5-4 and TRBJ1-2, with D possibly being TRBD1 (5 bases). Germline V CDR1 and CDR2: SGHNT, YYREEE (reference sequence). Trimming took 0 bases from V and 8 from J, leaving 5 bases between them. The CDR3 runs 11 residues. CDR3 residues: CASSLGQGYTF. CDR3 in DNA: TGTGCCAGCAGCTTGGGACAGGGCTACACCTTC.

The genes are TRBV6-5 and TRBJ2-4, with TRBD1 as a possible D gene (6 bases). Germline CDR1 is MNHEY and CDR2 is SVGAGI. The V and J ends lost 5 bases and 0 bases respectively, with 11 bases between them. The CDR3 contains 15 residues. The CDR3 protein is CASSNTGLAKNIQYF. The DNA for the CDR3 is TGTGCCAGCAGTAACACAGGGCTAGCCAAAAACATTCAGTACTTC.

The chain has TRBV2 and TRBJ1-5; 9 bases align to TRBD1. Per the germline V gene, CDR1 is SNHLY and CDR2 is FYNNEI. The J segment lost 5 bases and the V segment lost 10 bases, leaving 9 bases of the junction unmatched. This CDR3 has 14 residues. The CDR3: CATHRGRRDQPQHF. CDR3 in DNA: TGTGCCACTCACAGGGGGCGAAGGGATCAGCCCCAGCATTTT.

A few counts support this clone. This chain joins TRBV7-9 and TRBJ2-7; 9 bases are shared with TRBD2. This CDR3 spans 13 amino acids. Germline-derived CDR1 and CDR2 are SEHNR and FQNEAQ (reference sequence). Trimming took 8 bases from V and 4 from J; bases not matched to a gene: 6. The CDR3 region is CASAGGRAYEQYF. CDR3 in DNA: TGTGCCAGCGCGGGGGGGAGAGCATACGAGCAGTACTTC.

The gene calls are TRBV30 and TRBJ1-6; D is perhaps TRBD1 (5 bases). CDR1 and CDR2 (germline): GTSNPN, SVGIG (reference sequence). The CDR3 extends over 18 amino acids. The germline V and J ends were trimmed by 4 bases and 6 bases, with 25 bases remaining between them. CDR3 bases: TGTGCCTGGACCTTTGTGGGGACCGGGACCTACCTTAATTCACCCCTCCACTTT. Amino acid sequence: CAWTFVGTGTYLNSPLHF.

V usage is TRBV18 and J usage is TRBJ2-5; 11 positions match TRBD2. CDR3 size: 16 residues. The germline V gene encodes CDR1 KGHSH and CDR2 LQKENI. J was trimmed by 7 bases and V by 5 bases; bases with no gene match: 12. The CDR3 nucleotides read TGTGCCAGCTCATCTGTAGCGGGGGGGTTATCTTCGACCCAGTACTTC. Translated, it gives CASSSVAGGLSSTQYF.

The rearrangement links TRBV7-9 to TRBJ2-3; D remains ambiguous. Germline-derived CDR1 and CDR2 are SEHNR and FQNEAQ (reference sequence). The V gene lost 8 bases and the J gene lost 4 bases, with 13 bases spanning the gap. This CDR3 region has 13 residues. CDR3 loop: CASVRVGSDTQYF. The CDR3 nucleotides are TGTGCCAGCGTTAGGGTGGGCTCAGATACGCAGTATTTT.

V usage is TRBV5-6 and J usage is TRBJ2-5; the match to TRBD2 covers 11 bases. The CDR3 runs 16 residues. Germline V lookup: CDR1 SGHDT, CDR2 YYEEEE. After removal of 0 bases from V and 7 bases from J, the junction contained 8 bases not matched to a gene. The CDR3 here is CASSLATSGARGTQYF. DNA of the CDR3: TGTGCCAGCAGCTTGGCGACTAGCGGGGCCAGGGGGACCCAGTACTTC.

This chain connects TRBV10-2 to TRBJ1-6; no definite D call. This CDR3 spans 13 amino acids. V lost 11 bases to trimming and J lost 9 bases, with 17 bases between them. Germline values: CDR1 WSHSY, CDR2 SAAADI. In DNA, the CDR3 is TGCGCCTCCGAGGAGGATTTTACTTCACCCCTCCACTTT. This gives the protein CASEEDFTSPLHF.

The chain employs TRBV10-3 and TRBJ2-3; the D call may be TRBD1 or TRBD2 (5 bases each). The CDR3 totals 14 residues. Germline V gene data show CDR1 as ENHRY and CDR2 as SYGVKD. With 7 bases removed from V and 4 bases from J, the gap between germline ends came to 15 bases. CDR3 residues: CAITPSGRADTQYF. Here the CDR3 DNA reads TGTGCCATCACCCCTTCGGGGCGGGCAGATACGCAGTATTTT.